The 26 T cell receptor beta chains below come from one sample, sequenced in a study of technical replicates of blood from several donors (dated 2017 in TCRdb). To prepare the library, the immunoSEQ multiplex PCR assay was applied. What TCRdb holds here is the immuneACCESS table cut down to in-frame rearrangements. Part of the clones is not present; checked against another copy, under half of the missing clones reflect an unresolved V gene, and the others are unexplained. The sample table records 50,000 to 80,000 clones; 70% to 90% of these occur just once. Jointly, the top ten make up approximately 5.4% of the sample. The sequenced sample was PBMCs. The receptors here all came from a human donor in good health. Some clones in this sample may be carry-over from other donors' samples.

The table lists this clone with a few counts. The chain is built from TRBV2 and TRBJ1-1; no firm D call. V was clipped by 8 bases and J by 7 bases, with 8 bases between them. This CDR3 region has 10 residues. Germline V gene data show CDR1 as SNHLY and CDR2 as FYNNEI. The CDR3 DNA sequence: TGTGCCAGCTTCGCCGGTGAAGCTTTCTTT. This codes for CASFAGEAFF.

V gene TRBV5-6 combines with J gene TRBJ2-7; TRBD1 is a possible D gene (5 bases). V was trimmed by 1 base and J by 1 base, leaving 6 bases between them. The CDR3 sequence is 13 residues long. Germline CDR1 and CDR2: SGHDT and YYEEEE. The CDR3 bases are TGTGCCAGCAGCTTGAGGGGTTCCTACGAGCAGTACTTC. Translated, it gives CASSLRGSYEQYF.

The chain employs TRBV19 and TRBJ2-2, with 12 bases matching TRBD2. The CDR3 contains 17 residues. After removal of 7 bases from V and 0 bases from J, the junction contained 6 bases not matched to a gene. CDR1 is LNHDA, CDR2 SQIVND, per germline (reference sequence). The CDR3 DNA reads TGTGCCAGTACCCTAGGGACTAGCGGGTCGAACACCGGGGAGCTGTTTTTT. Translated, it gives CASTLGTSGSNTGELFF.

Turning to this clone: The same CDR3 is also encoded by other DNA sequences in this sample. The rearrangement links TRBV7-2 to TRBJ1-5, with 7 bases aligning to TRBD1. Trimming at V came to 4 bases and at J to 0 bases, leaving 6 bases not matched to a gene. Germline V gene data show CDR1 as SGHTA and CDR2 as FQGNSA. The CDR3 loop spans 16 amino acids. The DNA for the CDR3 is TGTGCCAGCAGCTCAGGGGGGCCATATAGCAATCAGCCCCAGCATTTT. Protein: CASSSGGPYSNQPQHF.

As to this clone: The sample carries other DNA sequences with the same CDR3. V usage is TRBV18 and J usage is TRBJ2-1; 12 nucleotides line up with TRBD2. CDR1 is KGHSH and CDR2 is LQKENI in the germline V gene. This CDR3 contains 16 residues. Unmatched junction bases numbered 0, after V lost 2 bases and J lost 1 base. The CDR3 reads CASSPGLAGSYNEQFF. CDR3 DNA: TGTGCCAGCTCACCAGGACTAGCGGGGTCCTACAATGAGCAGTTCTTC.

The chain recombines TRBV7-3 with TRBJ2-3; D perhaps matches TRBD1 (6 bases). CDR1 is SGHTA, CDR2 FQGTGA, per germline. The length of the CDR3 is 19 residues. V dropped 6 bases and J dropped 4 bases, with 29 bases sitting between them. The CDR3 region is CASSSIHGTRFTKADTQYF. CDR3 in DNA: TGTGCCAGCAGTTCCATTCACGGGACACGGTTTACAAAGGCAGATACGCAGTATTTT.

The rearrangement uses TRBV2 and TRBJ1-2; D remains unclear. V dropped 6 bases and J dropped 2 bases, with 10 bases sitting between them. Germline V gene lookup returns CDR1 SNHLY and CDR2 FYNNEI. This CDR3 contains 13 residues. CDR3 coding DNA: TGTGCCAGCAGCGCAGACTCAAACTATGGCTACACCTTC. Translation gives CASSADSNYGYTF.

This clone came up once. The genes are TRBV6-5 and TRBJ2-7; the match to TRBD2 covers 13 bases. Per the germline V gene, CDR1 is MNHEY and CDR2 is SVGAGI. V shed 5 bases and J 8 bases; nucleotides not matched to a gene: 9. The CDR3 loop spans 15 amino acids. The CDR3: CASSTTSGRASQQYF. The DNA for the CDR3 is TGTGCCAGCAGTACCACTAGCGGGAGGGCCTCTCAGCAGTACTTC.

V usage is TRBV28 and J usage is TRBJ2-1; TRBD1 matches at 9 bases. CDR3 length: 12 residues. V lost 7 bases and J lost 8; bases outside the gene matches: 3. Germline lookup yields CDR1 MDHEN and CDR2 SYDVKM. The CDR3 nucleotides read TGTGCCAGCACCAGGACAGGGGATGAGCAGTTCTTC. This translates into CASTRTGDEQFF.

This clone showed up just a few times. The chain employs TRBV6-5 and TRBJ2-5, with 7 bases that match TRBD2. Germline CDR1 and CDR2: MNHEY and SVGAGI. This CDR3 spans 15 amino acids. V trimming: 5 bases; J trimming: 4 bases; junction bases outside the gene matches: 10. CDR3 protein: CASSPSRTSGETQYF. CDR3 DNA: TGTGCCAGCAGTCCTTCTAGGACTAGTGGAGAGACCCAGTACTTC.

The chain has TRBV7-9 and TRBJ2-7; the match to TRBD1 covers 7 bases. V was clipped by 2 bases and J by 0 bases; unmatched bases: 10. Germline values: CDR1 SEHNR, CDR2 FQNEAQ (reference sequence). The CDR3 consists of 17 residues. The CDR3 bases are TGTGCCAGCAGCTTACCTCTGAGGGGGCCTAGCTCCTACGAGCAGTACTTC. Amino acids: CASSLPLRGPSSYEQYF. The full variable domain, rest sourced from reference TRBV7-9 and TRBJ2-7, is DTGVSQNPRHKITKRGQNVTFRCDPISEHNRLYWYRQTLGQGPEFLTYFQNEAQLEKSRLLSDRFSAERPKGSFSTLEIQRTEQGDSAMYLCASSLPLRGPSSYEQYFGPGTRLTVT.

The chain uses TRBV18 and TRBJ2-3; 7 bases line up with TRBD2. Germline values: CDR1 KGHSH, CDR2 LQKENI. This CDR3 region has 14 residues. V gave up 2 bases and J gave up 2 bases; unmatched junction bases: 1. CDR3 nucleotide sequence: TGTGCCAGCTCACCAACTAGCGCCACAGATACGCAGTATTTT. Amino acids: CASSPTSATDTQYF.

The chain joins TRBV27 to TRBJ2-7; D may be TRBD2 (5 bases). The CDR3 totals 13 residues. Trimming left V 10 bases short and J 3 bases short, with 16 bases between. Germline values: CDR1 MNHEY, CDR2 SMNVEV (reference sequence). DNA of the CDR3: TGTGCCACGGCGAGGGTATCAGTCTACGAGCAGTACTTC. As protein: CATARVSVYEQYF.

The genes are TRBV7-2 and TRBJ2-7; D may be TRBD2 (6 bases). V was shortened by 1 base and J by 6 bases, with 16 bases between the two germline ends. Looked up from germline, CDR1 is SGHTA and CDR2 is FQGNSA. The CDR3 spans 15 residues. The CDR3 DNA sequence: TGTGCCAGCAGCTTAGGTGGCGGGATCCCTACCGAGCAGTACTTC. Protein sequence: CASSLGGGIPTEQYF.

The chain is built from TRBV4-2 and TRBJ2-2, with 11 positions matching TRBD2. The junction had 5 bases not matched to a gene; V was cut back by 1 base and J by 4 bases. Germline values: CDR1 LGHNA, CDR2 YNFKEQ. The CDR3 length is 17 residues. The CDR3 sequence is CASSQVLAGVGTGELFF. DNA of the CDR3: TGTGCCAGCAGCCAAGTACTAGCGGGAGTTGGCACCGGGGAGCTGTTTTTT.

This sequence joins TRBV6-5 and TRBJ2-2; no definite D call. CDR1 is MNHEY, CDR2 SVGAGI, per germline. The V end was cut by 1 base, the J end by 7 bases, with 10 bases between. The CDR3 runs 14 residues. The CDR3 nucleotides are TGTGCCAGCAGTTACTTCAAAGAACTCGGGGAGCTGTTTTTT. The encoded protein is CASSYFKELGELFF.

V and J are TRBV5-1 and TRBJ1-1; D possibly corresponds to TRBD1 (5 bases). The V gene lost 0 bases and the J gene lost 3 bases, with 9 bases spanning the gap. The CDR3 is made up of 14 amino acids. Germline assignment: CDR1 SGHRS and CDR2 YFSETQ. DNA of the CDR3: TGCGCCAGCAGCTTGGCCTGGGGGGACACTGAAGCTTTCTTT. Encoded protein: CASSLAWGDTEAFF.

J is TRBJ1-4 and V is TRBV5-1, with TRBD1 matching 10 bases. CDR3 length equals 15 residues. The germline V gene has CDR1 SGHRS and CDR2 YFSETQ. With 6 bases clipped from V and 6 bases from J, the junction kept 8 bases outside the gene matches. In DNA, the CDR3 is TGCGCCAGCACCGAAAGGACAGGGGGAGATGAAAAACTGTTTTTT. As protein: CASTERTGGDEKLFF.

This clone was observed a handful of times. The chain is built from TRBV13 and TRBJ2-5; D is perhaps TRBD1 (5 bases). The CDR3 runs 14 residues. The germline V gene encodes CDR1 PRHDT and CDR2 FYEKMQ (reference sequence). The V end was cut by 4 bases, the J end by 5 bases, with 14 bases between. CDR3: CASSSDPRAETQYF. The CDR3 DNA is TGTGCCAGCAGCTCCGACCCCAGGGCGGAGACCCAGTACTTC.

The chain has TRBV18 and TRBJ2-5, with 10 bases that match TRBD1. With V trimmed by 3 bases and J by 1 base, 2 bases remained unmatched. Germline V gene sequence: CDR1 KGHSH, CDR2 LQKENI. CDR3 length: 15 residues. CDR3 nucleotide sequence: TGTGCCAGCTCACCGCGGACAGGGGGCCAAGAGACCCAGTACTTC. The encoded protein is CASSPRTGGQETQYF.

The chain uses TRBV6-1 and TRBJ2-3, with 9 bases matching TRBD2. The V gene end was trimmed by 7 bases and the J gene end by 4 bases; junction bases not matched to a gene: 6. The CDR3 consists of 14 residues. The germline V gene has CDR1 MNHNS and CDR2 SASEGT. For the CDR3, the DNA is TGTGCCAGCACGACTAGCGGCTCACCAGATACGCAGTATTTT. Translation: CASTTSGSPDTQYF.

This chain links TRBV4-3 with TRBJ1-2; D not certain. Trimming shortened V by 0 bases and J by 11 bases, and 7 bases separated the two germline ends. Germline values: CDR1 LGHNA, CDR2 YSLEER. The CDR3 sequence is 11 residues long. CDR3 sequence reads: CASSQEDNYTF. CDR3 nucleotide sequence: TGCGCCAGCAGCCAAGAAGACAATTACACCTTC.

The gene calls are TRBV7-2 and TRBJ2-2, with D perhaps matching TRBD2 (7 bases). Germline V CDR1 and CDR2: SGHTA, FQGNSA. V lost 1 base to trimming and J lost 6 bases, with 12 bases between them. The CDR3 covers 15 residues. CDR3 sequence reads: CASSLVGGASGELFF. In DNA, the CDR3 is TGTGCCAGCAGCTTAGTTGGGGGGGCGTCCGGGGAGCTGTTTTTT.

The chain is built from TRBV27 and TRBJ1-2, with 7 bases lining up with TRBD1. The germline V gene has CDR1 MNHEY and CDR2 SMNVEV (reference sequence). This CDR3 spans 15 amino acids. Trimming took 4 bases from V and 8 from J; bases not matched to a gene: 13. The CDR3 spells CASSSVDRAPRGYTF. The CDR3 nucleotides are TGTGCCAGCAGTTCAGTCGACAGGGCCCCCCGCGGCTACACCTTC.

The chain employs TRBV6-1 and TRBJ1-4; possible D gene TRBD1, 5 bases. The ends were cut back, 2 bases at V and 7 bases at J, with 8 bases in the middle. The germline CDR1 and CDR2 sequences are MNHNS and SASEGT. The CDR3 contains 13 residues. CDR3 in DNA: TGTGCCAGCAGTGAATGGGGACTTGAAAAACTGTTTTTT. Protein: CASSEWGLEKLFF.

V gene TRBV6-5 combines with J gene TRBJ1-1; D is ambiguous. V was pared by 8 bases and J by 0 bases, with 16 bases between. The CDR3 has 15 residues. Germline V gene sequence: CDR1 MNHEY, CDR2 SVGAGI. DNA of the CDR3: TGTGCCAGCCAGAATGGTGGAGGGATGAACACTGAAGCTTTCTTT. It specifies CASQNGGGMNTEAFF.